These 27 T cell receptor beta chains originate from one sample sequenced in a study of metastatic and nonmetastatic thyroid tumors. Each patient went into thyroid surgery without having received any treatment. TCRdb redid the clone calls on the PCR reads using MiXCR. There are about 28,000 clones in the sample; 15% to 20% occur only once, and approximately 4.5% lies in the top ten. Sequenced input: blood. All receptors come from a female donor with papillary thyroid cancer or a benign thyroid nodule (not recorded which). Some clones in this sample may be carry-over from other donors' samples.

This clone has ten or more counts. V is TRBV12-3 or TRBV12-4 and J is TRBJ2-1; no definite D call. V was cut by 3 bases and J by 5 bases, with 8 bases left in between. The CDR3 spans 13 residues. CDR3 loop: CASSFKGHNEQFF. The CDR3 nucleotides read TGTGCCAGCAGTTTTAAGGGCCACAATGAGCAGTTCTTC.

Sample share makes this clone medium-sized. The chain links TRBV2 to TRBJ1-6, with a tentative D call TRBD1 (6 bases). The V gene's germline CDR1 is SNHLY and CDR2 FYNNEI. V lost 5 bases, J lost 13 bases, and 18 bases lay in between. The CDR3 runs to 14 residues. CDR3 amino acids: CASSTGTNHGPLHF. CDR3 bases: TGTGCCAGCAGTACCGGGACAAATCACGGTCCCCTCCACTTT. The entire variable domain, with the rest obtained from reference TRBV2 and TRBJ1-6, is as follows: EPEVTQTPSHQVTQMGQEVILRCVPISNHLYFYWYRQILGQKVEFLVSFYNNEISEKSEIFDDQFSVERPDGSNFTLKIRSTKLEDSAMYFCASSTGTNHGPLHFGNGTRLTVT.

This clone was found many times. The genes are TRBV3-1 and TRBJ1-1; TRBD1 is a possible D gene (5 bases). Trimming stripped 1 base from V and 4 bases from J, with 19 bases between. The V gene's germline CDR1 is LGHDT and CDR2 YNNKEL (reference sequence). The CDR3 is 17 amino acids. DNA for the CDR3: TGTGCCAGCAGCCAAGGGGGGGTTAGGTGGAGCGGCACTGAAGCTTTCTTT. Encoded protein: CASSQGGVRWSGTEAFF.

This clone was picked up many times. The V gene is TRBV10-2, the J gene TRBJ2-1, with D possibly TRBD1 on 5 matching bases. Deletions cut 2 bases from V and 0 bases from J, with 11 bases between. The germline gives CDR1 WSHSY, CDR2 SAAADI. The CDR3 extends over 16 amino acids. The CDR3 nucleotides are TGCGCCAGCAGTGAGATTGCAGGGATCTCCTACAATGAGCAGTTCTTC. Amino acids: CASSEIAGISYNEQFF.

Comment on this clone: This CDR3 fails to terminate in the conserved phenylalanine or tryptophan, so it likely reflects a read error. V and J are TRBV19 and TRBJ2-2, with unresolved D. CDR1 LNHDA and CDR2 SQIVND come from the germline V gene (reference sequence). The CDR3 is 14 amino acids. The CDR3 protein is CASSGFTSTVELFS. The DNA for the CDR3 is TGTGCCAGTAGTGGGTTTACCTCTACCGTGGAGCTGTTTTCT.

This clone is judged medium-sized. The same CDR3 arises from other DNA sequences in this sample as well. The chain uses TRBV28 and TRBJ2-7; D remains unclear. The germline CDR1 and CDR2 sequences are MDHEN and SYDVKM. V lost 6 bases and J lost 2, with 5 bases in between. The CDR3 is 11 residues long. The CDR3 nucleotides are TGTGCCAGCAGGACCACCTACGAGCAGTACTTC. Its protein is CASRTTYEQYF.

This clone counts as medium-sized. The V call is TRBV6-5, the J call TRBJ1-2; 11 bases are a match to TRBD1. Trimming at V came to 2 bases and at J to 4 bases, leaving 6 bases not matched to a gene. Germline CDR1 and CDR2: MNHEY and SVGAGI. The CDR3 loop spans 16 amino acids. The CDR3 here is CASSYGGQGGTYGYTF. Here the CDR3 DNA reads TGTGCCAGCAGTTACGGGGGACAGGGGGGGACCTATGGCTACACCTTC.

This clone is labeled medium-sized. The rearrangement links TRBV12-3 or TRBV12-4 to TRBJ2-2; 9 nucleotides match TRBD1. The CDR3 covers 15 residues. J lost 7 bases, V lost 5 bases, and 8 bases had no gene match. CDR3 sequence reads: CASSPDRGSVGELFF. CDR3 coding DNA: TGTGCCAGCAGTCCTGACAGGGGGTCGGTCGGGGAGCTGTTTTTT.

This clone has just a few counts. CDR3 amino acids: CASSLSIDRDRKLFF. CDR3 bases: TGTGCCAGCAGTTTATCTATTGACAGGGATAGAAAACTGTTTTTT. This chain uses TRBV28 with TRBJ1-4, with TRBD1 matching over 7 bases. The CDR3 totals 15 residues. Germline V gene data show CDR1 as MDHEN and CDR2 as SYDVKM. Trimming cost V 1 base and J 10 bases; bases outside gene matches: 9.

The V gene is TRBV20-1, the J gene TRBJ1-5; 10 positions agree with TRBD1. The CDR3 spans 15 residues. V lost 4 bases, J lost 2 bases, and 5 bases stayed unmatched. Per germline, CDR1 DFQATT and CDR2 SNEGSKA (reference sequence). The chain's CDR3 is CSATAGTGGNQPQHF. In DNA form, the CDR3 reads TGCAGTGCTACCGCCGGGACAGGGGGCAATCAGCCCCAGCATTTT.

This clone has a handful of counts. The chain links TRBV7-7 to TRBJ2-5; no clear D. Germline V CDR1 and CDR2: SSHAT, FNYEAQ (reference sequence). This CDR3 spans 13 amino acids. Trimming took off 5 bases at V and 5 bases at J, with 12 bases between the two ends. The CDR3 sequence: CASSPMDGETQYF. The CDR3 region has the DNA TGTGCCAGCAGCCCGATGGATGGGGAGACCCAGTACTTC.

This clone was picked up a small number of times. A read error may be the cause here, since a much bigger clone is one base away. The sample contains more than one DNA sequence encoding this CDR3. This rearrangement joins TRBV9 to TRBJ2-1; D could derive from TRBD1 or TRBD2 (6 bases each). This CDR3 is built from 12 residues. Trimming left V 4 bases short and J 11 bases short, with 13 bases between. Germline CDR1 SGDLS, CDR2 YYNGEE. This CDR3 is CASSPEGGQQFF. CDR3 nucleotides: TGTGCCAGCAGCCCAGAGGGGGGACAGCAGTTCTTC.

The V gene is TRBV19, the J gene TRBJ1-1, with unresolved D. The CDR3 is made up of 13 amino acids. Trimming took off 3 bases at V and 3 bases at J, with 8 bases between the two ends. Germline V CDR1 and CDR2: LNHDA, SQIVND (reference sequence). The CDR3 nucleotides are TGTGCCAGTAGTATCGCCGTGGACACTGAAGCTTTCTTT. This translates into CASSIAVDTEAFF.

This clone is medium-sized (0.01 to 0.1%) by share. The chain recombines TRBV6-1 with TRBJ1-3; 12 bases match TRBD1. CDR3 length: 17 residues. V was clipped by 2 bases and J by 4 bases; unmatched bases: 6. Germline V CDR1 and CDR2: MNHNS, SASEGT. This CDR3 reads CASSETGQGAFGNTIYF. CDR3 coding DNA: TGTGCCAGCAGTGAAACGGGACAGGGGGCTTTCGGAAACACCATATATTTT.

Within the sample, this clone is medium-sized. Within the sample, other DNA sequences also encode this same CDR3. V is TRBV28 and J is TRBJ1-2; possible D gene TRBD1, 5 bases. The CDR3 is made up of 12 amino acids. CDR1 and CDR2 (germline): MDHEN, SYDVKM. V was cut by 6 bases and J by 9 bases, with 14 bases left in between. The CDR3 region is CASRLNDRSYTF. The CDR3 DNA follows: TGTGCCAGCAGACTGAATGACAGAAGCTACACCTTC.

The chain is built from TRBV4-1 and TRBJ2-7; 8 nucleotides match TRBD1. Germline trimming cut 1 base from V and 1 base from J; bases unmatched to any gene: 21. Germline assignment: CDR1 MGHRA and CDR2 YSYEKL. This CDR3 region has 21 residues. CDR3 DNA sequence: TGCGCCAGCAGCCAAGCGTTCCGGGACAGGTACTTTTCCTTTCCTTCCTACGAGCAGTACTTC. Translation gives CASSQAFRDRYFSFPSYEQYF.

This clone was picked up many times. The junction shows a germline mismatch at one end, possibly a read error. The chain combines TRBV3-1 with TRBJ2-7, with D tentatively TRBD1 or TRBD2 (5 bases each). The germline gives CDR1 LGHDT, CDR2 YNNKEL (reference sequence). CDR3 length: 14 amino acids. This CDR3 reads CASSQEGTLRQQHF. CDR3 coding DNA: TGTGCCAGCAGCCAAGAGGGGACCCTTAGACAGCAGCACTTC.

The chain couples TRBV6-2 or TRBV6-3 to TRBJ2-1; D perhaps matches TRBD1 (5 bases). Germline values: CDR1 MNHEY, CDR2 SVGEGT. CDR3 length equals 16 residues. V lost 4 bases and J lost 0, with 13 bases in between. DNA for the CDR3: TGTGCCAGCAGTTCGTGGGGCAGGAGCTCCTACAATGAGCAGTTCTTC. This codes for CASSSWGRSSYNEQFF.

On this clone itself: The same CDR3 arises from other DNA sequences in this sample as well. The V gene is TRBV7-2, the J gene TRBJ2-5, with a weak D call TRBD1 (6 bases). Trimming left V 2 bases short and J 5 bases short, with 18 bases between. Germline V gene data show CDR1 as SGHTA and CDR2 as FQGNSA. The CDR3 covers 16 residues. The DNA of the CDR3 is TGTGCCAGCAGCTTAAGTGGAACCGAGAGGGGGGAGACCCAGTACTTC. Amino acids: CASSLSGTERGETQYF.

This clone occurred many times. The chain combines TRBV4-2 with TRBJ2-2, with TRBD1 matching 10 bases. The CDR3 is 18 residues long. V shed 5 bases, J shed 4 bases, and the junction held 13 bases outside the gene matches. Germline loops: CDR1 LGHNA, CDR2 YNFKEQ. In nucleotides, the CDR3 is TGTGCCAGCAGCAGGGGACAGGGGTGGACCGCTCCCACCGGGGAGCTGTTTTTT. Encoded protein: CASSRGQGWTAPTGELFF.

This clone was observed many times. This chain connects TRBV15 to TRBJ2-5, with D maybe TRBD2 (6 bases). Trimming shortened V by 1 base and J by 2 bases, and 11 bases separated the two germline ends. This CDR3 spans 15 amino acids. Per the germline V gene, CDR1 is LNHNV and CDR2 is YYDKDF (reference sequence). The CDR3 DNA reads TGTGCCACCAGCAGAGCCCCTGGGGGGCAAGAGACCCAGTACTTC. It is translated as CATSRAPGGQETQYF.

This clone is categorized as medium-sized. This sequence joins TRBV12-3 or TRBV12-4 and TRBJ2-2, with TRBD1 as a possible D gene (6 bases). V was shortened by 6 bases and J by 1 base, with 12 bases between the two germline ends. The CDR3 has 15 residues. The CDR3 sequence is CASRGPGQNTGELFF. The CDR3, as DNA: TGTGCCAGCAGAGGACCGGGACAGAACACCGGGGAGCTGTTTTTT.

By sample share, this clone is medium-sized. The chain uses TRBV6-1 and TRBJ2-1; D ambiguous. This CDR3 contains 13 residues. Trimming shortened V by 8 bases and J by 1 base, and 9 bases separated the two germline ends. The germline V gene encodes CDR1 MNHNS and CDR2 SASEGT. The CDR3 here is CASGRTSYNEQFF. The CDR3 DNA reads TGTGCCAGCGGACGCACGTCCTACAATGAGCAGTTCTTC.

In regard to this clone: The junction shows a germline mismatch at one end, possibly a read error. The chain combines TRBV7-9 with TRBJ2-2, with 9 bases identical to TRBD1. The germline gives CDR1 SEHNR, CDR2 FQNEAQ (reference sequence). This CDR3 spans 15 amino acids. CDR3 nucleotide sequence: TGTGCCAGCAGCGGTGGGACAGGGTACACCGTGGAGCTGTTTTTT. Protein sequence: CASSGGTGYTVELFF.

This clone was picked up many times. The V call is TRBV20-1, the J call TRBJ1-1; 10 nucleotides line up with TRBD1. Per the germline V gene, CDR1 is DFQATT and CDR2 is SNEGSKA (reference sequence). V was clipped by 0 bases and J by 0 bases; unmatched bases: 7. The CDR3 is made up of 17 amino acids. CDR3 DNA sequence: TGCAGTGCTAGAGAGTTCCGACAGGGGGCAATGAACACTGAAGCTTTCTTT. Its protein is CSAREFRQGAMNTEAFF.

Note on this clone: This may arise from a read error, as a much more abundant clone is one base away. Other nucleotide sequences in the sample specify the same CDR3. This chain links TRBV30 with TRBJ2-3; D might be TRBD1 (5 bases). The CDR3 loop spans 15 amino acids. CDR1 is GTSNPN, CDR2 SVGIG, per germline (reference sequence). The V end lost 2 bases, the J end lost 1 base, and 13 bases lay between the germline ends. For the CDR3, the DNA is TGTGCCTGGAGTTTCCGGCTGGGGCGCACAGATACGCAGTATTTT. Translation gives CAWSFRLGRTDTQYF. Supplemented by reference TRBV30 and TRBJ2-3, the full variable domain reads SQTIHQWPATLVQPVGSPLSLECTVEGTSNPNLYWYRQAAGRGLQLLFYSVGIGQISSEVPQNLSASRPQDRQFILSSKKLLLSDSGFYLCAWSFRLGRTDTQYFGPGTRLTVL.

This clone was seen ten or more times. V gene TRBV5-1 combines with J gene TRBJ2-5; D remains unclear. Trimming removed 6 bases at V and 1 base at J, with 4 bases between. The germline CDR1 and CDR2 sequences are SGHRS and YFSETQ. The CDR3 sequence is 11 residues long. CDR3 sequence reads: CASTFQETQYF. CDR3 bases: TGCGCCAGCACCTTCCAAGAGACCCAGTACTTC.